There are a few counts of the clone carrying this T cell receptor beta chain. What it recognizes is unknown. This CDR3 has 17 residues. CDR1 and CDR2 from the germline V gene are MNHEY and SVGAGI. Trimming took 4 bases from V and 2 from J, leaving 15 bases between them. These data are taken from a study of T cell repertoires in cytomegalovirus infection. In the study overall: Indications came from public TCR beta signatures; they pointed to CMV infection and to a matching HLA type.

MiXCR, run by TCRdb on the reads, gives a single entry per CDR3 protein. The table includes about 890,000 distinct CDR3 sequences, 31% detected once. The chain recombines TRBV6-5 with TRBJ2-6; the D gene is possibly TRBD2 (5 bases). The material sequenced was cultured CD8+ T cells from PBMCs, taken from culture after CMV antigen stimulation. The TCR sequence derives from a human donor in good health (CMV status not recorded). Some clones in this sample may be carry-over from other donors' samples. The CDR3 loop reads CASSFGVSWTGANVLTF. Written as DNA, the CDR3 is TGTGCCAGCAGTTTCGGGGTCTCCTGGACTGGGGCCAACGTCCTGACTTTC.